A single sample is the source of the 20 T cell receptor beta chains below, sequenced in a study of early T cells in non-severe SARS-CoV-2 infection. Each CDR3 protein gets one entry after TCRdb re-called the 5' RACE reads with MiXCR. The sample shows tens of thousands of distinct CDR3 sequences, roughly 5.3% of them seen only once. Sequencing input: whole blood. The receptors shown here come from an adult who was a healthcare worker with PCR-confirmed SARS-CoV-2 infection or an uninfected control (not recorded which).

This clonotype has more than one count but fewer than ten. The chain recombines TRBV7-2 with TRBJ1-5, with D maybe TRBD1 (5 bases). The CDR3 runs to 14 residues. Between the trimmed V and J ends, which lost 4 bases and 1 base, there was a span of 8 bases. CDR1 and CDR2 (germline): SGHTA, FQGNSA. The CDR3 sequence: CASSYGGSNQPQHF. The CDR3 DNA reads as TGTGCCAGCAGCTATGGGGGGAGCAATCAGCCCCAGCATTTT. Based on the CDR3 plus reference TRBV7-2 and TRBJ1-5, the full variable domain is GAGVSQSPSNKVTEKGKDVELRCDPISGHTALYWYRQSLGQGLEFLIYFQGNSAPDKSGLPSDRFSAERTGGSVSTLTIQRTQQEDSAVYLCASSYGGSNQPQHFGDGTRLSIL.

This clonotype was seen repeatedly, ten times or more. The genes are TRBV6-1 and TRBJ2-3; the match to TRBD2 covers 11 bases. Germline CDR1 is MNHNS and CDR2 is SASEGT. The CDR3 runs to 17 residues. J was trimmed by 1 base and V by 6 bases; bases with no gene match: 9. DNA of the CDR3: TGTGCCAGCAGACCATCTAGCGGGAGGAGGGGCACAGATACGCAGTATTTT. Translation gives CASRPSSGRRGTDTQYF.

CDR3 region: CASSYQWGREQYF. The CDR3 region has the DNA TGTGCCAGCAGCTACCAGTGGGGTCGCGAGCAGTACTTC. This chain links TRBV7-2 with TRBJ2-7; D gene unclear. Germline CDR1 is SGHTA and CDR2 is FQGNSA. This CDR3 contains 13 residues. V was cut by 4 bases and J by 6 bases, with 13 bases left in between. The whole variable domain, remainder taken from reference TRBV7-2 and TRBJ2-7, is GAGVSQSPSNKVTEKGKDVELRCDPISGHTALYWYRQSLGQGLEFLIYFQGNSAPDKSGLPSDRFSAERTGGSVSTLTIQRTQQEDSAVYLCASSYQWGREQYFGPGTRLTVT.

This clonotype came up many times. The CDR3 sequence is CASGSGGYEQYF. DNA of the CDR3: TGTGCCAGCGGTAGCGGGGGCTACGAGCAGTACTTC. This chain links TRBV6-5 with TRBJ2-7; 9 bases line up with TRBD2. Germline loops: CDR1 MNHEY, CDR2 SVGAGI. The CDR3 has 12 residues. V lost 8 bases, J lost 3 bases, and 2 bases stayed unmatched.

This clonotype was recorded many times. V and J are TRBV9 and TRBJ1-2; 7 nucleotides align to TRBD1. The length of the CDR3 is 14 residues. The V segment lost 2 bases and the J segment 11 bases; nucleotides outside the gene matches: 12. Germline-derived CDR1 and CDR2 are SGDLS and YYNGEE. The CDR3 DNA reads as TGTGCCAGCAGCGTTGCCGGACAGGCGGACCTTTACACCTTC. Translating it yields CASSVAGQADLYTF.

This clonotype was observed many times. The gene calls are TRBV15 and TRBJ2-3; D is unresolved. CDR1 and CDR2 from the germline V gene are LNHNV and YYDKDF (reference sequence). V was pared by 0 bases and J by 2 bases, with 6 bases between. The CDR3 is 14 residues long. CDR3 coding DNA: TGTGCCACCAGCAGAGACAGGCCCACAGATACGCAGTATTTT. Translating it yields CATSRDRPTDTQYF. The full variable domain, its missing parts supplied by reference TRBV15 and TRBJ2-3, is DAMVIQNPRYQVTQFGKPVTLSCSQTLNHNVMYWYQQKSSQAPKLLFHYYDKDFNNEADTPDNFQSRRPNTSFCFLDIRSPGLGDTAMYLCATSRDRPTDTQYFGPGTRLTVL.

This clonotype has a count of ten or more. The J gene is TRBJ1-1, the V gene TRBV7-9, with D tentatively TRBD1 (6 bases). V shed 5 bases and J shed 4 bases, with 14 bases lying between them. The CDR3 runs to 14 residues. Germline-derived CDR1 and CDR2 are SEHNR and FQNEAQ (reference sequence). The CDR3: CASSHPRTVTEAFF. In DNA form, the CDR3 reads TGTGCCAGCAGCCACCCCCGGACAGTCACTGAAGCTTTCTTT.

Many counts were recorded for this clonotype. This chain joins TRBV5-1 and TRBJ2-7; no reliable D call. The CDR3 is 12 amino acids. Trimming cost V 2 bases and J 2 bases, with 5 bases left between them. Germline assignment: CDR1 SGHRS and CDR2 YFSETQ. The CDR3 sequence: CASSLPTYEQYF. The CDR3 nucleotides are TGCGCCAGCAGCTTACCAACCTACGAGCAGTACTTC.

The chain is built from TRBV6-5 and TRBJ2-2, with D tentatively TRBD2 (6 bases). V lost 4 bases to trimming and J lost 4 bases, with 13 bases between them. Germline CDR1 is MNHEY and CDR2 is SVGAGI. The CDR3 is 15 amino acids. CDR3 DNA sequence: TGTGCCAGCAGTTTACGCACTAGCTCCACCGGGGAGCTGTTTTTT. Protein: CASSLRTSSTGELFF.

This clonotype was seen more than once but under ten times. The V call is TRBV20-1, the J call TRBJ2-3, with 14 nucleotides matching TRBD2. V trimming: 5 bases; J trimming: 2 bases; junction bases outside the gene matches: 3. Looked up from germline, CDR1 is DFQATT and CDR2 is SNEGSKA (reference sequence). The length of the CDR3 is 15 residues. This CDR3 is CSAGTSGGFTDTQYF. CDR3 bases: TGCAGTGCTGGGACTAGCGGGGGCTTCACAGATACGCAGTATTTT.

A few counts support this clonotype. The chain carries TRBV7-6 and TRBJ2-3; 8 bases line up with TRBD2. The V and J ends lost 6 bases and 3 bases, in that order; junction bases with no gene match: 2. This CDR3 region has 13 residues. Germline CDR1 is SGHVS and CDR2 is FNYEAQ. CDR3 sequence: CASSAGGTDTQYF. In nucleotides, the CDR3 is TGTGCCAGCAGTGCGGGGGGAACAGATACGCAGTATTTT.

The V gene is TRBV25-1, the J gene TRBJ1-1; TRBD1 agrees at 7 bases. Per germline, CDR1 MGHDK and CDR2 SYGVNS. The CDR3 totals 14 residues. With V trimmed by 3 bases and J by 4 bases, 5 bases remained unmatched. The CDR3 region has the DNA TGTGCCAGCAGTGACTTCTACAGGGGCACTGAAGCTTTCTTT. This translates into CASSDFYRGTEAFF.

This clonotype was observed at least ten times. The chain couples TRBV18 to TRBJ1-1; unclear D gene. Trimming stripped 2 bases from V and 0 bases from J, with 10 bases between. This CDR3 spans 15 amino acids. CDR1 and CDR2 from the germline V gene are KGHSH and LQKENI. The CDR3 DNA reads TGTGCCAGCTCACCATCAGACGGCATGAACACTGAAGCTTTCTTT. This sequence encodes CASSPSDGMNTEAFF.

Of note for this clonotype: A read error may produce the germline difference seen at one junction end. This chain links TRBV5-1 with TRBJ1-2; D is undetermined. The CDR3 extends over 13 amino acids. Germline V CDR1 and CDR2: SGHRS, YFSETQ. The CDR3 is CASRWAALYGYSF. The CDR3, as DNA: TGCGCCAGCCGGTGGGCGGCACTCTATGGCTACTCCTTC.

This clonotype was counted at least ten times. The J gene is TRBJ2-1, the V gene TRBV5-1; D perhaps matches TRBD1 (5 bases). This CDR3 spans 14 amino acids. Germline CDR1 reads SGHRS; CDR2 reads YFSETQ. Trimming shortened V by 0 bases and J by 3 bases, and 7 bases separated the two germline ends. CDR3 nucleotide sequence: TGCGCCAGCAGCTTGGAGGGGCTCTACAATGAGCAGTTCTTC. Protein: CASSLEGLYNEQFF.

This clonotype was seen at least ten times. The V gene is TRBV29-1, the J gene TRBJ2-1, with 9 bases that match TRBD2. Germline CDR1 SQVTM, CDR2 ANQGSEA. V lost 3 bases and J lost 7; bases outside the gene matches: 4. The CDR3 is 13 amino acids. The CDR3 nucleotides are TGCAGCGTTGAGGGCGGGAGGGGAAATGAGCAGTTCTTC. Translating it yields CSVEGGRGNEQFF.

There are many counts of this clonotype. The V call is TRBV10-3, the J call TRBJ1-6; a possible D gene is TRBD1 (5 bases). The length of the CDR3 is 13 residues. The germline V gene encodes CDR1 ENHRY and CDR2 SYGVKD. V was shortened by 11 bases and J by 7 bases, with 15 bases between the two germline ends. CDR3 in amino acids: CAGHRDGNSPLHF. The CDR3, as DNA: TGTGCCGGACACCGGGACGGGAATTCACCCCTCCACTTT.

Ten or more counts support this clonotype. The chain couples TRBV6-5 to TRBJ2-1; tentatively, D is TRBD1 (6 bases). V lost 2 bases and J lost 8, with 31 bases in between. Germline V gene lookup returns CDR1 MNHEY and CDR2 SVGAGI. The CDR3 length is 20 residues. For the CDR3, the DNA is TGTGCCAGCAGTTACCCTTCGGCAGGGGAAAGTCCTACCGGGGTGGATGAGCAGTTCTTC. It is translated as CASSYPSAGESPTGVDEQFF.

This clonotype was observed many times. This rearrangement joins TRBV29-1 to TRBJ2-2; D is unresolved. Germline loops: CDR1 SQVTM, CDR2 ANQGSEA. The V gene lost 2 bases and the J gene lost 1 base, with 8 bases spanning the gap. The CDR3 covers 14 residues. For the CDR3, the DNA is TGCAGCGTTGAAAGCGAGAAGAACACCGGGGAGCTGTTTTTT. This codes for CSVESEKNTGELFF.

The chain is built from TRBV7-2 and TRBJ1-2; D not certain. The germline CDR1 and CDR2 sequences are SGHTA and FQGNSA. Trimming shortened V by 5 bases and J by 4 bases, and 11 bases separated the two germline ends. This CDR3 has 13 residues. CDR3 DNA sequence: TGTGCCAGCAGCCGTGACTACGTCTATGGCTACACCTTC. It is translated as CASSRDYVYGYTF.